A selection of T cell receptor beta chains follows, all from one sample in a study of shared clonotypes between healthy human individuals. Measured with immunoSEQ multiplex PCR; TCRdb has only the in-frame clones, and not every one. The data contain 2 million to 2.5 million clones, 85% to 95% of them singletons. Source material: naive CD4+ T cells from PBMCs. The origin of the receptors is a man aged 18 to 29 in good health. Some clones in this sample may be carry-over from other donors' samples. Each CDR3 is given with its conserved first and last residue. D genes are given only for firm matches. A clone size is listed for some rows: how often the clone was seen (once, few, many), or a class if it is expanded.

J: TRBJ2-7
V: TRBV5-1
size: .
D: .
CDR3: CASSQTATYEQYF
DNA: TGCGCCAGCAGTCAAACAGCCACCTACGAGCAGTACTTC

J: TRBJ2-7
V: TRBV6-5
size: .
D: TRBD2
CDR3: CASSRTSGSEQYF
DNA: TGTGCCAGCAGTCGGACTAGCGGGAGCGAGCAGTACTTC

J: TRBJ2-1
V: TRBV10-3
size: .
D: TRBD2
CDR3: CAIARGLAGGRDEQFF
DNA: TGTGCCATCGCCCGGGGACTAGCGGGGGGCAGGGATGAGCAGTTCTTC

J: TRBJ2-1
V: TRBV5-1
size: .
D: .
CDR3: CASSLATAGYNEQFF
DNA: TGCGCCAGCAGCTTGGCTACAGCGGGCTACAATGAGCAGTTCTTC

J: TRBJ2-1
V: TRBV28
size: .
D: .
CDR3: CASSMTGAVNEQFF
DNA: TGTGCCAGCAGCATGACGGGAGCGGTCAATGAGCAGTTCTTC

J: TRBJ1-1
V: TRBV2
size: few
D: TRBD1
CDR3: CASSVALTGSEAFF
DNA: TGTGCCAGCAGTGTGGCCCTGACAGGGTCTGAAGCTTTCTTT

J: TRBJ1-4
V: TRBV18
size: .
D: TRBD1
CDR3: CASSPPAQGAEKLFF
DNA: TGTGCCAGCTCACCACCGGCACAGGGGGCGGAAAAACTGTTTTTT

J: TRBJ2-1
V: TRBV28
size: .
D: .
CDR3: CASSLARAYNEQFF
DNA: TGTGCCAGCAGTTTAGCAAGGGCCTACAATGAGCAGTTCTTC

J: TRBJ1-6
V: TRBV7-9
size: .
D: TRBD1
CDR3: CASSFTTGNSPLHF
DNA: TGTGCCAGCAGCTTCACGACAGGGAATTCACCCCTCCACTTT

J: TRBJ1-1
V: TRBV19
size: few
D: .
CDR3: CASSELGGRNTEAFF
DNA: TGTGCCAGTTCCGAGTTGGGGGGAAGGAACACTGAAGCTTTCTTT

J: TRBJ2-7
V: TRBV6-6
size: .
D: .
CDR3: CASSRGEFYEQYF
DNA: TGTGCCAGCAGTCGGGGAGAATTCTACGAGCAGTACTTC

J: TRBJ1-5
V: TRBV15
size: .
D: TRBD1
CDR3: CATSTGGGVAFGQPQHF
DNA: TGTGCCACCAGCACAGGGGGGGGCGTCGCTTTTGGTCAGCCCCAGCATTTT

J: TRBJ1-4
V: TRBV4-1
size: .
D: .
CDR3: CASSAGTHAWEKLFF
DNA: TGCGCCAGCAGCGCCGGGACCCACGCCTGGGAAAAACTGTTTTTT

J: TRBJ2-7
V: TRBV6-1
size: .
D: .
CDR3: CASSGRRTAPSYEQYF
DNA: TGTGCCAGCAGTGGTCGAAGGACAGCGCCCTCCTACGAGCAGTACTTC

J: TRBJ1-4
V: TRBV6-1
size: once
D: .
CDR3: CASSGRAREKLFF
DNA: TGTGCCAGCAGCGGGCGGGCGAGGGAAAAACTGTTTTTT

J: TRBJ2-2
V: TRBV5-1
size: .
D: TRBD1
CDR3: CASSLRGRTGDGELFF
DNA: TGCGCCAGCAGCTTGCGCGGACGTACAGGGGACGGGGAGCTGTTTTTT

J: TRBJ2-3
V: TRBV6-5
size: .
D: TRBD1
CDR3: CASRDRFSTDTQYF
DNA: TGTGCCAGCAGGGACAGGTTTAGCACAGATACGCAGTATTTT

J: TRBJ2-3
V: TRBV5-4
size: .
D: .
CDR3: CASSLKAATDTQYF
DNA: TGTGCCAGCAGCCTAAAAGCGGCCACAGATACGCAGTATTTT

J: TRBJ1-3
V: TRBV23-1
size: .
D: TRBD1
CDR3: CASKGSGQGQAGNTIYF
DNA: TGCGCCAGCAAGGGCTCGGGTCAGGGACAGGCTGGAAACACCATATATTTT

J: TRBJ2-5
V: TRBV5-1
size: .
D: TRBD2
CDR3: CASSRREGGETQYF
DNA: TGCGCCAGCAGTCGGCGGGAGGGCGGGGAGACCCAGTACTTC

J: TRBJ2-7
V: TRBV6-5
size: .
D: .
CDR3: CASSYSGQQYF
DNA: TGTGCCAGCAGTTACTCGGGACAACAGTACTTC

J: TRBJ1-1
V: TRBV2
size: .
D: .
CDR3: CASKLDSNTEAFF
DNA: TGTGCCAGCAAGCTGGACAGCAACACTGAAGCTTTCTTT

J: TRBJ2-6
V: TRBV18
size: .
D: TRBD1
CDR3: CASSPGTGSGSGANVLTF
DNA: TGTGCCAGCTCACCGGGGACAGGGTCAGGGTCTGGGGCCAACGTCCTGACTTTC

J: TRBJ1-5
V: TRBV19
size: .
D: .
CDR3: CASSRQGLGGNQPQHF
DNA: TGTGCCAGTAGTAGGCAGGGGCTTGGGGGCAATCAGCCCCAGCATTTT

J: TRBJ2-7
V: TRBV2
size: .
D: TRBD2
CDR3: CASSSRLAEWINEQYF
DNA: TGTGCCAGCAGTTCCCGACTAGCGGAATGGATCAACGAGCAGTACTTC

J: TRBJ1-5
V: TRBV6-1
size: once
D: TRBD1
CDR3: CASTGQYLGYQPQHF
DNA: TGTGCCAGCACGGGACAGTACCTTGGCTATCAGCCCCAGCATTTT

J: TRBJ2-1
V: TRBV19
size: .
D: .
CDR3: CASSQGGTDSGQFF
DNA: TGTGCCAGTAGCCAAGGGGGGACGGACTCGGGGCAGTTCTTC

J: TRBJ1-2
V: TRBV4-1
size: .
D: TRBD1
CDR3: CASSQDPLDRGDGYTF
DNA: TGCGCCAGCAGCCAAGATCCGCTGGACAGGGGGGATGGCTACACCTTC